This entry lists 32 T cell receptor beta chains sequenced from one sample in a study of T cells in Graves' hyperthyroidism and ophthalmopathy. Amplification of TCR beta CDR3 regions used RNA as the template. During a first-round RT-PCR of the TCR CDR3, the HTBI primer set was used. TCRdb re-derived calls from the multiplex PCR reads in MiXCR, one entry per CDR3 protein. Here the sample spans approximately 360,000 distinct CDR3 sequences, around a quarter being singletons. Material: blood. These receptor sequences come from a man in his fifties with Graves' hyperthyroidism.

The chain has TRBV25-1 and TRBJ2-7, with TRBD2 identical over 13 bases. The CDR3 is made up of 15 amino acids. Per the germline V gene, CDR1 is MGHDK and CDR2 is SYGVNS. Losses at the gene ends were 4 bases for V and 7 bases for J; bases not matched to a gene: 7. The CDR3 DNA sequence: TGTGCCAGCAGTGCCCCGGGACTAGCGGGATTGGAGCAGTACTTC. It specifies CASSAPGLAGLEQYF.

The chain carries TRBV18 and TRBJ1-1, with TRBD1 as a possible D gene (6 bases). V was cut by 0 bases and J by 4 bases, with 12 bases left in between. This CDR3 spans 15 amino acids. The germline V gene has CDR1 KGHSH and CDR2 LQKENI. CDR3 in DNA: TGTGCCAGCTCACCACCAGGGGGGCACGGCACTGAAGCTTTCTTT. Translating gives CASSPPGGHGTEAFF.

There are many counts of this clonotype. The rearrangement joins TRBV12-3 or TRBV12-4 to TRBJ1-4, with 7 nucleotides matching TRBD1. The CDR3 totals 13 residues. V dropped 5 bases and J dropped 7; count of bases not matched to a gene: 4. CDR3 loop: CASSTRQGEKLFF. For the CDR3, the DNA is TGTGCCAGCAGTACCCGACAGGGTGAAAAACTGTTTTTT.

This clonotype was detected only a few times. The chain has TRBV9 and TRBJ2-5, with a weak D call TRBD1 (6 bases). CDR3 size: 14 residues. The germline V gene has CDR1 SGDLS and CDR2 YYNGEE. V lost 3 bases to trimming and J lost 1 base, with 10 bases between them. The CDR3 here is CASSDWTAQETQYF. In DNA form, the CDR3 reads TGTGCCAGCAGCGATTGGACAGCCCAAGAGACCCAGTACTTC.

The rearrangement links TRBV19 to TRBJ1-6; TRBD1 matches at 7 bases. The germline gives CDR1 LNHDA, CDR2 SQIVND (reference sequence). J lost 7 bases, V lost 9 bases, and 3 bases had no gene match. The CDR3 has 12 amino acids. The CDR3 here is CASWTGNSPLHF. CDR3 bases: TGTGCCAGCTGGACAGGAAATTCACCCCTCCACTTT.

The chain has TRBV12-3 or TRBV12-4 and TRBJ2-1; TRBD2 agrees at 10 bases. This CDR3 spans 15 amino acids. With V trimmed by 6 bases and J by 6 bases, 8 bases remained unmatched. Here the CDR3 DNA reads TGTGCCAGCAGCCTTCCACTAGCGGGAACCAATGAGCAGTTCTTC. Protein product: CASSLPLAGTNEQFF.

This clonotype was observed many times. V is TRBV18 and J is TRBJ1-5; D call uncertain. Germline lookup yields CDR1 KGHSH and CDR2 LQKENI. The V end was cut by 1 base, the J end by 5 bases, with 6 bases between. There are 13 residues in the CDR3. The CDR3 loop is CASSPQRDQPQHF. CDR3 coding DNA: TGTGCCAGCTCACCACAGCGGGATCAGCCCCAGCATTTT. Based on the CDR3 plus reference TRBV18 and TRBJ1-5, the full variable domain is NAGVMQNPRHLVRRRGQEARLRCSPMKGHSHVYWYRQLPEEGLKFMVYLQKENIIDESGMPKERFSAEFPKEGPSILRIQQVVRGDSAAYFCASSPQRDQPQHFGDGTRLSIL.

This clonotype has more than one count but fewer than ten. CDR3 in amino acids: CSARDGAGGTEAFF. For the CDR3, the DNA is TGCAGTGCTAGAGATGGGGCCGGAGGGACTGAAGCTTTCTTT. This chain connects TRBV20-1 to TRBJ1-1; D might be TRBD1 (5 bases). Germline V gene lookup returns CDR1 DFQATT and CDR2 SNEGSKA (reference sequence). Trimming shortened V by 0 bases and J by 5 bases, and 13 bases separated the two germline ends. This CDR3 region has 14 residues.

This chain uses TRBV20-1 with TRBJ2-7, with 7 bases fitting TRBD1. Looked up from germline, CDR1 is DFQATT and CDR2 is SNEGSKA (reference sequence). The CDR3 consists of 13 residues. Trimming removed 6 bases from V and 1 base from J; junction bases left unmatched: 6. The CDR3 here is CSAHRGESYEQYF. The CDR3 DNA reads TGCAGTGCCCACAGGGGAGAATCCTACGAGCAGTACTTC.

The rearrangement joins TRBV27 to TRBJ1-2; D perhaps matches TRBD1 (6 bases). The CDR3 contains 13 residues. The germline V gene encodes CDR1 MNHEY and CDR2 SMNVEV (reference sequence). Trimming removed 5 bases at V and 8 bases at J, with 15 bases between. The CDR3 reads CASSPRGGEGYTF. As DNA, the CDR3 is TGTGCCAGCAGTCCCCGTGGGGGCGAGGGCTACACCTTC.

This clonotype was counted a few times. This rearrangement joins TRBV6-1 to TRBJ1-1; 7 bases map to TRBD1. Germline loops: CDR1 MNHNS, CDR2 SASEGT. CDR3 length equals 14 residues. The trim removed 6 bases at V and 0 bases at J, leaving 4 bases unmatched. The DNA of the CDR3 is TGTGCCAGCAGGGACAGGTTTATGAACACTGAAGCTTTCTTT. This codes for CASRDRFMNTEAFF.

This clonotype was detected a few times. The V gene is TRBV20-1, the J gene TRBJ2-7, with a tentative D call TRBD1 (6 bases). From germline, CDR1 is DFQATT and CDR2 SNEGSKA (reference sequence). This CDR3 has 11 residues. Trimming took off 5 bases at V and 5 bases at J, with 10 bases between the two ends. The CDR3 loop reads CSAYTGHEQYF. The CDR3 region has the DNA TGCAGTGCTTATACAGGGCACGAGCAGTACTTC.

This clonotype was detected only a few times. In DNA, the CDR3 is TGCAGCGTTGGACAGGCGAGGGAGACCCAGTACTTC. This sequence encodes CSVGQARETQYF. V usage is TRBV29-1 and J usage is TRBJ2-5, with D possibly matching TRBD1 (6 bases). The CDR3 totals 12 residues. Germline V gene lookup returns CDR1 SQVTM and CDR2 ANQGSEA. The V and J ends lost 4 bases and 5 bases respectively, with 11 bases between them.

This clonotype was detected a few times. The V and J genes are TRBV7-8 and TRBJ2-5, with a weak D call TRBD2 (6 bases). CDR1 SGHVS and CDR2 FQNEAQ come from the germline V gene. The V and J ends lost 5 bases and 1 base respectively, with 17 bases between them. The CDR3 is made up of 16 amino acids. The CDR3 sequence: CASSQDGSGTQETQYF. The CDR3 coding sequence is TGTGCCAGCAGCCAAGATGGTAGCGGAACCCAAGAGACCCAGTACTTC. Looking up the rest from reference TRBV7-8 and TRBJ2-5 gives the full variable domain: GAGVSQSPRYKVAKRGQDVALRCDPISGHVSLFWYQQALGQGPEFLTYFQNEAQLDKSGLPSDRFFAERPEGSVSTLKIQRTQQEDSAVYLCASSQDGSGTQETQYFGPGTRLLVL.

This clonotype was picked up many times. The rearrangement joins TRBV2 to TRBJ2-1; either TRBD1 or TRBD2 may fit D (5 bases each). Germline V CDR1 and CDR2: SNHLY, FYNNEI. V lost 10 bases to trimming and J lost 8 bases, with 21 bases between them. CDR3 length equals 14 residues. CDR3 sequence (DNA): TGTGCCACGACCCCCCGGGCCCGAGGGGATGAGCAGTTCTTC. Amino acids: CATTPRARGDEQFF.

This clonotype was seen at least ten times. The V gene is TRBV20-1, the J gene TRBJ1-6; tentative D call: TRBD1 (5 bases). This CDR3 contains 14 residues. Germline V gene lookup returns CDR1 DFQATT and CDR2 SNEGSKA (reference sequence). V lost 2 bases and J 13 bases, leaving 18 bases between the germline ends. The CDR3 is CSARSLNSGGPLHF. CDR3 sequence (DNA): TGCAGTGCTAGATCCCTGAACTCGGGGGGTCCCCTCCACTTT.

The genes are TRBV20-1 and TRBJ2-1; D tentatively fits TRBD1 or TRBD2 (5 bases each). The germline gives CDR1 DFQATT, CDR2 SNEGSKA (reference sequence). This CDR3 region has 13 residues. Trimming took 4 bases from V and 2 from J, leaving 9 bases between them. The CDR3 nucleotides read TGCAGTGCTATTGAGGGGCCCTACAATGAGCAGTTCTTC. Protein sequence: CSAIEGPYNEQFF.

In DNA form, the CDR3 reads TGCGCCTCAACCCAGTGCGGGGCCCAGCATTTT. Encoded protein: CASTQCGAQHF. The V and J genes are TRBV10-1 and TRBJ1-5; no firm D call. Between the trimmed V and J ends, which lost 11 bases and 11 bases, there was a span of 16 bases. The CDR3 is 11 residues long. Germline lookup yields CDR1 WNHNN and CDR2 SYGVQD (reference sequence).

This clonotype has more than one count but fewer than ten. The chain recombines TRBV7-2 with TRBJ2-7; tentatively, D is TRBD1 (6 bases). Germline CDR1 and CDR2: SGHTA and FQGNSA. V dropped 3 bases and J dropped 2 bases, with 14 bases sitting between them. This CDR3 is 15 amino acids long. CDR3 sequence: CASSFSSQGTYEQYF. As DNA, the CDR3 is TGTGCCAGCAGCTTCAGTTCACAGGGAACCTACGAGCAGTACTTC.

V gene TRBV11-2 combines with J gene TRBJ1-4; 9 nucleotides agree with TRBD1. Trimming took 5 bases from V and 5 from J; bases not matched to a gene: 3. The CDR3 consists of 14 residues. Germline lookup yields CDR1 SGHAT and CDR2 FQNNGV. In DNA, the CDR3 is TGTGCCAGCAGCCGAGGACAGGGGAATGAAAAACTGTTTTTT. Protein: CASSRGQGNEKLFF.

This rearrangement joins TRBV19 to TRBJ1-5; maybe TRBD1 (5 bases). Germline V gene sequence: CDR1 LNHDA, CDR2 SQIVND (reference sequence). Trimming left V 6 bases short and J 6 bases short, with 15 bases between. The CDR3 extends over 14 amino acids. In DNA form, the CDR3 reads TGTGCCAGTAGCCGGGACGAGGGGCTTCAGCCCCAGCATTTT. This sequence encodes CASSRDEGLQPQHF.

Comments on this clonotype: One base away lies a much larger clone, so this may be a sequencing read error. The genes are TRBV11-2 and TRBJ2-7; D possibly corresponds to TRBD1 (5 bases). The germline CDR1 and CDR2 sequences are SGHAT and FQNNGV. This CDR3 has 14 residues. Trimming left V 4 bases short and J 6 bases short, with 16 bases between. The CDR3 protein is CASSSSRAVSEQYF. DNA for the CDR3: TGTGCCAGCAGCTCAAGCAGGGCAGTGAGCGAGCAGTACTTC.

J is TRBJ1-6 and V is TRBV20-1; 9 nucleotides match TRBD1. Germline-derived CDR1 and CDR2 are DFQATT and SNEGSKA (reference sequence). J was trimmed by 3 bases and V by 6 bases; bases with no gene match: 6. The CDR3 spans 15 residues. The CDR3 region is CSAMTDRGYNSPLHF. The CDR3 nucleotides read TGCAGTGCAATGACGGACAGGGGCTATAATTCACCCCTCCACTTT.

The rearrangement uses TRBV15 and TRBJ2-1; D may match TRBD1 or TRBD2 (5 bases each). Between the trimmed V and J ends, which lost 0 bases and 10 bases, there was a span of 16 bases. The CDR3 has 15 amino acids. CDR1 and CDR2 (germline): LNHNV, YYDKDF (reference sequence). The CDR3 coding sequence is TGTGCCACCAGCAGAGATTGGGGGTTAGGGTACGAGCAGTTCTTC. It specifies CATSRDWGLGYEQFF.

Only a few counts were recorded for this clonotype. The chain employs TRBV20-1 and TRBJ1-1; unclear D gene. CDR3 length: 11 residues. Trimming removed 6 bases from V and 1 base from J, with 6 bases in between. The germline V gene encodes CDR1 DFQATT and CDR2 SNEGSKA (reference sequence). This chain's CDR3 is CSAGRNTEAFF. The CDR3 coding sequence is TGCAGTGCCGGGAGGAACACTGAAGCTTTCTTT.

This chain joins TRBV27 and TRBJ2-3; tentatively, D is TRBD2 (5 bases). With 2 bases removed from V and 1 base from J, the gap between germline ends came to 10 bases. CDR3 length equals 15 residues. CDR1 MNHEY and CDR2 SMNVEV come from the germline V gene (reference sequence). This CDR3 is CASSLRWERTDTQYF. The CDR3 DNA sequence: TGTGCCAGCAGTTTAAGGTGGGAGCGCACAGATACGCAGTATTTT.

This clonotype was recorded a few times. The chain couples TRBV6-5 to TRBJ2-7; no clear D gene. Trimming stripped 2 bases from V and 2 bases from J, with 10 bases between. The CDR3 runs to 14 residues. Germline V gene sequence: CDR1 MNHEY, CDR2 SVGAGI. The CDR3 DNA follows: TGTGCCAGCAGTTACGATACTCACACCTACGAGCAGTACTTC. Translated, it gives CASSYDTHTYEQYF.

Points on this clonotype: Lacking the conserved final phenylalanine or tryptophan, this CDR3 likely reflects a read error. The chain recombines TRBV5-1 with TRBJ1-2, with D unresolved. The V gene's germline CDR1 is SGHRS and CDR2 YFSETQ. This CDR3 spans 13 amino acids. Trimming took off 4 bases at V and 0 bases at J, with 7 bases between the two ends. DNA for the CDR3: TGCGCCAGCAGCAGTACGCCTAACTATGGCTACACCTCC. It translates to CASSSTPNYGYTS.

This sequence joins TRBV11-2 and TRBJ2-5, with a weak D call TRBD2 (6 bases). V lost 5 bases to trimming and J lost 7 bases, with 17 bases between them. Germline CDR1 is SGHAT and CDR2 is FQNNGV. This CDR3 is built from 14 residues. The CDR3 DNA reads TGTGCCAGCAGCCCTCGGGACTCAGGGCGGACCCAGTACTTC. Translated, it gives CASSPRDSGRTQYF.

The chain joins TRBV7-9 to TRBJ2-7; no clear D gene. Trimming left V 0 bases short and J 5 bases short, with 14 bases between. This CDR3 is built from 15 residues. The germline V gene has CDR1 SEHNR and CDR2 FQNEAQ (reference sequence). CDR3 residues: CASSLAIDFPHEQYF. DNA for the CDR3: TGTGCCAGCAGCTTAGCGATAGACTTCCCACACGAGCAGTACTTC.

The chain is built from TRBV10-1 and TRBJ2-3, with TRBD2 as a possible D gene (6 bases). The CDR3 covers 13 residues. V was shortened by 9 bases and J by 8 bases, with 18 bases between the two germline ends. Germline V gives CDR1 WNHNN, CDR2 SYGVQD (reference sequence). The CDR3 DNA reads as TGCGCCAGTAGTAGCGGCCTGAGCGGTACGCAGTATTTT. Encoded protein: CASSSGLSGTQYF.

This clonotype appeared a few times. V usage is TRBV5-1 and J usage is TRBJ2-7; TRBD2 aligns across 8 bases. This CDR3 has 13 residues. Germline CDR1 SGHRS, CDR2 YFSETQ. V lost 4 bases, J lost 5 bases, and 5 bases stayed unmatched. Here the CDR3 reads CASSLGGGHEQYF. CDR3 coding DNA: TGCGCCAGCAGCCTCGGGGGGGGGCACGAGCAGTACTTC.